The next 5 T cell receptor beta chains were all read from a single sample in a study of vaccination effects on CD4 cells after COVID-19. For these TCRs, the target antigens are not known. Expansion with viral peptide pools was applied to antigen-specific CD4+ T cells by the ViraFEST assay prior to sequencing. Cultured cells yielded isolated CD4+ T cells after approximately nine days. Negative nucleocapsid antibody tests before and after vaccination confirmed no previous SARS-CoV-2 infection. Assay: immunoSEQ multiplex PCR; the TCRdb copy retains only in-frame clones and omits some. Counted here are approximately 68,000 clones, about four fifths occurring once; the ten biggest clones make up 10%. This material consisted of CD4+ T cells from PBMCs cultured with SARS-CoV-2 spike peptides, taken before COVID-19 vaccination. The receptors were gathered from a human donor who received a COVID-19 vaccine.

The CDR3 spells CATSRGSSYNEQFF. For the CDR3, the DNA is TGTGCCACCTCCCGGGGTAGCTCCTACAATGAGCAGTTCTTC. The rearrangement uses TRBV21-1 and TRBJ2-1; TRBD2 was called by the table and not checked on the DNA. TRBV21-1 is termed a pseudogene. The CDR3 extends over 14 amino acids.

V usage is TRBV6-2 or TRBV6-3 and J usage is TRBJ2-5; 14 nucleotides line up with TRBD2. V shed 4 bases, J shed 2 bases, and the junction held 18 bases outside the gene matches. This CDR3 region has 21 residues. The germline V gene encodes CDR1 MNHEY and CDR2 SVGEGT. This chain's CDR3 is CASSLDRGRAGTSGSQETQYF. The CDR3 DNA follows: TGTGCCAGCAGTTTAGACAGGGGGCGAGCGGGGACTAGCGGGAGTCAAGAGACCCAGTACTTC.

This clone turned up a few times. DNA for the CDR3: TGTGCCAGTAGTGCCGGACAGGGCCGGAGCAATCAGCCCCAGCATTTT. It yields the protein CASSAGQGRSNQPQHF. J is TRBJ1-5 and V is TRBV19; TRBD1 agrees at 8 bases. The V and J ends lost 5 bases and 1 base, in that order; junction bases with no gene match: 7. Germline V gene lookup returns CDR1 LNHDA and CDR2 SQIVND (reference sequence). The CDR3 spans 16 residues.

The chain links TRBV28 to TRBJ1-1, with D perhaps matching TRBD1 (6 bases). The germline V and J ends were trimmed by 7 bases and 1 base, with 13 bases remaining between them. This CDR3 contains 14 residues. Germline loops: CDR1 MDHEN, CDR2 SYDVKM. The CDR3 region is CASIIHRENTEAFF. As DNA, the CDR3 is TGTGCCAGCATCATTCACAGGGAGAACACTGAAGCTTTCTTT. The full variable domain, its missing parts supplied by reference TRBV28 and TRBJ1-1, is DVKVTQSSRYLVKRTGEKVFLECVQDMDHENMFWYRQDPGLGLRLIYFSYDVKMKEKGDIPEGYSVSREKKERFSLILESASTNQTSMYLCASIIHRENTEAFFGQGTRLTVV.

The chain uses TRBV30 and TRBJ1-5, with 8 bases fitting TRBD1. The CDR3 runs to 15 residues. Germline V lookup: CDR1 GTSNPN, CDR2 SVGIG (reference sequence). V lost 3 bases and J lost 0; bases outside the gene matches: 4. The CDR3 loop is CAWSRQGFSNQPQHF. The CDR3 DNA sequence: TGTGCCTGGAGCCGACAGGGGTTTAGCAATCAGCCCCAGCATTTT.